The 18 T cell receptor beta chains in this list originate from one sample, sequenced in a study of blood T cell repertoires in COVID-19. The protocol was immunoSEQ multiplex PCR, while the TCRdb copy is restricted to in-frame clones and leaves out a portion. The profile shows about 290,000 clones, under 90% of them singletons. Sequencing used PBMCs or T cells enriched from blood (not recorded which). The source is a woman aged 40 to 50 who had recovered from COVID-19.

J is TRBJ2-1 and V is TRBV24-1; 9 nucleotides agree with TRBD1. The CDR3 length is 15 residues. Germline CDR1 reads KGHDR; CDR2 reads SFDVKD. V lost 4 bases, J lost 7 bases, and 7 bases stayed unmatched. The CDR3 here is CATSDPAGTGNEQFF. The CDR3 region has the DNA TGTGCCACCAGTGACCCCGCCGGGACAGGGAATGAGCAGTTCTTC.

The chain links TRBV4-2 to TRBJ2-7; weak D call: TRBD2 (5 bases). Looked up from germline, CDR1 is LGHNA and CDR2 is YNFKEQ. Trimming cost V 3 bases and J 3 bases, with 12 bases left between them. The CDR3 has 14 amino acids. The CDR3 spells CASSHRNGDYEQYF. The CDR3 coding sequence is TGTGCCAGCAGCCATAGAAACGGGGACTACGAGCAGTACTTC.

The chain employs TRBV11-1 and TRBJ2-2; a weak D match, TRBD1 (6 bases). V was trimmed by 1 base and J by 5 bases, leaving 11 bases between them. The CDR3 length is 15 residues. Germline V gene sequence: CDR1 SGHAT, CDR2 FQDESV (reference sequence). Here the CDR3 reads CASSLEGRGTGELFF. CDR3 in DNA: TGTGCCAGCAGCTTAGAGGGCAGGGGTACCGGGGAGCTGTTTTTT.

J is TRBJ2-3 and V is TRBV7-2; perhaps TRBD2 as D (5 bases). The germline V gene has CDR1 SGHTA and CDR2 FQGNSA. V was trimmed by 3 bases and J by 0 bases, leaving 7 bases between them. The CDR3 has 14 amino acids. In DNA form, the CDR3 reads TGTGCCAGCAGCTTGACGGGAAGCACAGATACGCAGTATTTT. Translation gives CASSLTGSTDTQYF.

This rearrangement joins TRBV30 to TRBJ1-6, with D tentatively TRBD1 (6 bases). Germline CDR1 and CDR2: GTSNPN and SVGIG (reference sequence). This CDR3 contains 14 residues. V lost 0 bases, J lost 9 bases, and 12 bases lay in between. The CDR3 DNA follows: TGTGCCTGGAGTGTTGTCAGGGGTAGTTCACCCCTCCACTTT. Protein: CAWSVVRGSSPLHF.

J is TRBJ1-6 and V is TRBV18; D perhaps matches TRBD1 (5 bases). This CDR3 is built from 15 residues. V was trimmed by 4 bases and J by 10 bases, leaving 17 bases between them. Germline lookup yields CDR1 KGHSH and CDR2 LQKENI. As DNA, the CDR3 is TGTGCCAGCTCACTAACCGACAGTTATGGATCACCCCTCCACTTT. Translated: CASSLTDSYGSPLHF. The whole variable domain, remainder taken from reference TRBV18 and TRBJ1-6, is NAGVMQNPRHLVRRRGQEARLRCSPMKGHSHVYWYRQLPEEGLKFMVYLQKENIIDESGMPKERFSAEFPKEGPSILRIQQVVRGDSAAYFCASSLTDSYGSPLHFGNGTRLTVT.

The V gene is TRBV6-1, the J gene TRBJ2-3; D is unclear. V lost 3 bases to trimming and J lost 1 base, with 26 bases between them. Germline CDR1 and CDR2: MNHNS and SASEGT. CDR3 size: 20 residues. In nucleotides, the CDR3 is TGTGCCAGCAGTGATCCCCTAGTCGGAAAAACTTTGAGAGGCACAGATACGCAGTATTTT. This sequence encodes CASSDPLVGKTLRGTDTQYF.

The genes are TRBV27 and TRBJ2-2; D not resolved. The CDR3 extends over 13 amino acids. The V end lost 5 bases, the J end lost 6 bases, and 10 bases lay between the germline ends. Germline V gene data show CDR1 as MNHEY and CDR2 as SMNVEV (reference sequence). The CDR3 protein is CASSPGRAGELFF. In nucleotides, the CDR3 is TGTGCCAGCAGTCCTGGCCGGGCCGGGGAGCTGTTTTTT.

The V gene is TRBV4-1, the J gene TRBJ1-1; 11 bases line up with TRBD1. After removal of 0 bases from V and 0 bases from J, the junction contained 9 bases not matched to a gene. Germline V lookup: CDR1 MGHRA, CDR2 YSYEKL. CDR3 length: 19 residues. CDR3 residues: CASSQDRSRTGGVNTEAFF. CDR3 DNA: TGCGCCAGCAGCCAAGATCGTTCCCGGACAGGGGGCGTGAACACTGAAGCTTTCTTT.

The chain carries TRBV5-1 and TRBJ1-2, with D possibly matching TRBD1 (6 bases). Trimming removed 0 bases at V and 6 bases at J, with 9 bases between. Looked up from germline, CDR1 is SGHRS and CDR2 is YFSETQ. The CDR3 spans 13 residues. As DNA, the CDR3 is TGCGCCAGCAGCTTGGCAGGGGTCGATGGCTACACCTTC. Its translation: CASSLAGVDGYTF.

This chain's CDR3 is CASSYDRFSGNTIYF. The CDR3 coding sequence is TGTGCCAGCAGCTACGACAGATTCTCTGGAAACACCATATATTTT. The rearrangement links TRBV6-5 to TRBJ1-3, with D tentatively TRBD1 (5 bases). V was clipped by 6 bases and J by 0 bases, with 12 bases between them. Germline values: CDR1 MNHEY, CDR2 SVGAGI. The CDR3 loop spans 15 amino acids.

The rearrangement joins TRBV7-3 to TRBJ2-3; 10 bases fit TRBD2. CDR1 is SGHTA, CDR2 FQGTGA, per germline. The CDR3 sequence is 18 residues long. V shed 0 bases and J 2 bases; nucleotides not matched to a gene: 8. CDR3: CASSLTSGGSPHTDTQYF. The CDR3 DNA reads TGTGCCAGCAGCTTAACTAGCGGGGGGTCCCCCCACACAGATACGCAGTATTTT.

CDR3 residues: CASERGTDGELFF. The CDR3 nucleotides are TGTGCCAGCGAAAGGGGTACGGACGGGGAGCTGTTTTTT. V and J are TRBV7-9 and TRBJ2-2; D might be TRBD1 (5 bases). Germline V gives CDR1 SEHNR, CDR2 FQNEAQ (reference sequence). This CDR3 has 13 residues. Trimming took 8 bases from V and 7 from J, leaving 14 bases between them.

The chain uses TRBV7-3 and TRBJ2-1, with 7 bases that match TRBD1. Germline CDR1 and CDR2: SGHTA and FQGTGA. With 4 bases clipped from V and 6 bases from J, the junction kept 6 bases outside the gene matches. CDR3 length: 14 amino acids. CDR3 DNA sequence: TGTGCCAGCAGCTCAAGGGGGCGGGCCAATGAGCAGTTCTTC. Translation: CASSSRGRANEQFF.

The chain joins TRBV5-1 to TRBJ1-2; tentative D call: TRBD1 (5 bases). Trimming took 4 bases from V and 2 from J, leaving 18 bases between them. This CDR3 has 16 amino acids. The V gene's germline CDR1 is SGHRS and CDR2 YFSETQ. CDR3 amino acids: CASSPTAGGPNYGYTF. The CDR3 nucleotides read TGCGCCAGCAGCCCGACGGCGGGGGGTCCGAACTATGGCTACACCTTC.

The chain has TRBV6-1 and TRBJ1-5; TRBD1 is a possible D gene (5 bases). V was pared by 4 bases and J by 0 bases, with 16 bases between. Germline values: CDR1 MNHNS, CDR2 SASEGT. The CDR3 totals 17 residues. The CDR3 sequence is CASSGPRGPLSNQPQHF. The CDR3 nucleotides read TGTGCCAGCAGTGGCCCAAGGGGCCCCCTTAGCAATCAGCCCCAGCATTTT.

This chain connects TRBV30 to TRBJ1-2, with 11 bases that match TRBD1. CDR3 length: 16 amino acids. The V gene's germline CDR1 is GTSNPN and CDR2 SVGIG (reference sequence). J lost 0 bases, V lost 2 bases, and 5 bases had no gene match. CDR3 sequence: CAWSLGQGDPNYGYTF. CDR3 coding DNA: TGTGCCTGGAGTCTGGGACAGGGGGATCCTAACTATGGCTACACCTTC.

This clone was picked up one time. V gene TRBV7-6 combines with J gene TRBJ1-4, with 8 bases lining up with TRBD1. Germline V gene sequence: CDR1 SGHVS, CDR2 FNYEAQ. Trimming at V came to 2 bases and at J to 9 bases, leaving 11 bases not matched to a gene. CDR3 size: 16 residues. The CDR3 sequence: CASSLSSGRQGKKLFF. The CDR3 nucleotides read TGTGCCAGCAGCTTATCCTCGGGGCGACAGGGGAAAAAACTGTTTTTT.